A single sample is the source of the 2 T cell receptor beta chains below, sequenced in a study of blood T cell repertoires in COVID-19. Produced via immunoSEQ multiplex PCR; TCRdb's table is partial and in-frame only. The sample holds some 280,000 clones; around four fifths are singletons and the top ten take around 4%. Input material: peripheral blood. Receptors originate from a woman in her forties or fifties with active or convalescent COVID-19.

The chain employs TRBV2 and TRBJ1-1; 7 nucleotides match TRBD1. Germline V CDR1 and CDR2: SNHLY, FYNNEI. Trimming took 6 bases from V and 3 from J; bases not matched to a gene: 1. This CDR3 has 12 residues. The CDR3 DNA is TGTGCCAGCAGGCAGGGGGACACTGAAGCTTTCTTT. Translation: CASRQGDTEAFF. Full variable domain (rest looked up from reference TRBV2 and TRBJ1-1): EPEVTQTPSHQVTQMGQEVILRCVPISNHLYFYWYRQILGQKVEFLVSFYNNEISEKSEIFDDQFSVERPDGSNFTLKIRSTKLEDSAMYFCASRQGDTEAFFGQGTRLTVV.

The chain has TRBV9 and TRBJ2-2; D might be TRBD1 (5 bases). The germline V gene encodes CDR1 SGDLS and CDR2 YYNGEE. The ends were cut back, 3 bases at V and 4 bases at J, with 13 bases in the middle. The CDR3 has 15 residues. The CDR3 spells CASSGGQVTTGELFF. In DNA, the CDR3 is TGTGCCAGCAGCGGTGGACAAGTTACCACCGGGGAGCTGTTTTTT.